This TCR beta chain was observed in a study of PD-L1 blockade in urothelial cancer. For the study at large: Patients started atezolizumab in the mid-2010s, 1,200 mg intravenously every 3 weeks.

The assay was immunoSEQ multiplex PCR, and TCRdb's table has in-frame clones only and misses some. The top ten hold roughly 0.99% of the sample, which has about 81,000 clones, approximately 88% seen once. V was clipped by 4 bases and J by 6 bases, with 10 bases between them. Germline loops: CDR1 SNHLY, CDR2 FYNNEI. CDR3 length: 13 residues. Documented time point: pretreatment peripheral blood. The chain recombines TRBV2 with TRBJ2-1, with D uncertain. This sequence originates from a woman older than 75 with urothelial cancer. Sequencing was performed on PBMCs, taken around atezolizumab (anti-PD-L1) treatment. CDR3: CASSAPPVNEQFF. In DNA, the CDR3 is TGTGCCAGCAGTGCCCCCCCCGTCAATGAGCAGTTCTTC.